What follows are 21 T cell receptor beta chains derived from one specimen sequenced in a study of blood T cells in healthy people across ages. The authors ran a second PCR of roughly 6 to 12 cycles using a sample-barcoded 5' primer and a J-beta primer mix. TCRdb reprocessed the 5' RACE reads with MiXCR, giving one entry per CDR3 protein. The table shows 1.5 million or so distinct CDR3 sequences, with approximately 43% occurring only once. Sample: blood. The source of these receptors is a woman younger than 30 in good health.

DNA of the CDR3: TGCGCCAGCAGCATGGGACTAGCATTCGGGTACAATGAGCAGTTCTTC. Translating it yields CASSMGLAFGYNEQFF. The chain joins TRBV4-1 to TRBJ2-1; 9 bases line up with TRBD2. Germline CDR1 reads MGHRA; CDR2 reads YSYEKL. This CDR3 is 16 amino acids long. J lost 4 bases, V lost 5 bases, and 9 bases had no gene match.

This clonotype appeared a few times. The V call is TRBV20-1, the J call TRBJ2-7; 8 positions match TRBD1. The trim removed 6 bases at V and 4 bases at J, leaving 11 bases unmatched. The CDR3 has 14 residues. The germline CDR1 and CDR2 sequences are DFQATT and SNEGSKA (reference sequence). CDR3 protein: CSATGTQGAYEQYF. CDR3 DNA: TGCAGTGCCACCGGGACGCAGGGGGCATACGAGCAGTACTTC.

The J gene is TRBJ1-1, the V gene TRBV20-1, with a possible D match to TRBD1 (6 bases). The V end lost 3 bases, the J end lost 4 bases, and 18 bases lay between the germline ends. This CDR3 comprises 15 residues. Germline V gene lookup returns CDR1 DFQATT and CDR2 SNEGSKA (reference sequence). CDR3 residues: CSARDKKQGLTEAFF. The CDR3 DNA sequence: TGCAGTGCTAGGGATAAAAAACAGGGTCTCACTGAAGCTTTCTTT.

This chain links TRBV6-5 with TRBJ2-7, with 9 bases matching TRBD1. This CDR3 has 14 amino acids. J gave up 5 bases and V 6 bases, and 8 bases lay outside the gene matches. Germline V gene data show CDR1 as MNHEY and CDR2 as SVGAGI. CDR3 coding DNA: TGTGCCAGCAGCCAGGACAGGGGATCGGACGAGCAGTACTTC. It codes for CASSQDRGSDEQYF.

This clonotype was recorded a few times. The chain links TRBV7-8 to TRBJ1-2; D remains unclear. The V and J ends lost 1 base and 4 bases respectively, with 13 bases between them. The CDR3 is made up of 15 amino acids. The germline V gene encodes CDR1 SGHVS and CDR2 FQNEAQ. The CDR3 sequence is CASSLDYQPLYGYTF. The CDR3 nucleotides read TGTGCCAGCAGCTTAGATTACCAGCCTCTCTATGGCTACACCTTC. The full variable domain, rest sourced from reference TRBV7-8 and TRBJ1-2, is GAGVSQSPRYKVAKRGQDVALRCDPISGHVSLFWYQQALGQGPEFLTYFQNEAQLDKSGLPSDRFFAERPEGSVSTLKIQRTQQEDSAVYLCASSLDYQPLYGYTFGSGTRLTVV.

The rearrangement links TRBV4-1 to TRBJ1-1; D is unclear. With 0 bases removed from V and 6 bases from J, the gap between germline ends came to 11 bases. Germline CDR1 reads MGHRA; CDR2 reads YSYEKL. This CDR3 region has 14 residues. CDR3 DNA sequence: TGCGCCAGCAGCCAAGAGATGAGCATTTCTGAAGCTTTCTTT. Translating it yields CASSQEMSISEAFF.

This chain uses TRBV6-5 with TRBJ2-1; possibly TRBD1 or TRBD2 for D (5 bases each). The J call may be incorrect, as the DNA end agrees better with TRBJ2-7. The germline gives CDR1 MNHEY, CDR2 SVGAGI. The CDR3 covers 17 residues. The CDR3 loop reads CASSYSAWGKHYNEQYF. The DNA for the CDR3 is TGTGCCAGCAGTTACTCTGCTTGGGGGAAACACTACAATGAGCAGTACTTC.

This clonotype occurred once. The chain couples TRBV12-3 or TRBV12-4 to TRBJ1-1; a possible D gene is TRBD1 (5 bases). This CDR3 is built from 13 residues. V lost 5 bases and J lost 6, with 13 bases in between. The CDR3 reads CASSVDSGAEAFF. CDR3 DNA: TGTGCCAGCAGTGTCGACAGCGGCGCTGAAGCTTTCTTT.

The V gene is TRBV3-1, the J gene TRBJ2-1; 7 bases are shared with TRBD2. The CDR3 has 15 amino acids. V shed 4 bases and J 12 bases; nucleotides not matched to a gene: 15. The germline V gene encodes CDR1 LGHDT and CDR2 YNNKEL (reference sequence). CDR3 sequence (DNA): TGTGCCAGCAGCCCCGACCTAGCGGCCTTCGGCACGCAGTTCTTC. It translates to CASSPDLAAFGTQFF.

This chain uses TRBV15 with TRBJ2-7; D is ambiguous. The closer fit of TRBJ2-5 to the DNA end suggests the J call may be wrong. From germline, CDR1 is LNHNV and CDR2 YYDKDF (reference sequence). CDR3 size: 15 residues. The CDR3 coding sequence is TGTGCCACCAGCCGCCTAGGTAGGGTTACGGAGACCCAGTACTTC. The encoded protein is CATSRLGRVTETQYF.

In the case of this clonotype: The junction and the germline gene differ at one end; a read error may be behind it. The CDR3 nucleotides read TGTGCCGGCAGTCCAAAAACAGGGATGGCAGGCTACACCTTC. Encoded protein: CAGSPKTGMAGYTF. The chain links TRBV3-1 to TRBJ1-2; tentatively, D is TRBD1 (6 bases). This CDR3 has 14 residues. CDR1 and CDR2 from the germline V gene are LGHDT and YNNKEL (reference sequence).

V is TRBV4-2 and J is TRBJ1-4, with D possibly TRBD1 on 5 matching bases. There are 15 residues in the CDR3. Germline V gene lookup returns CDR1 LGHNA and CDR2 YNFKEQ. V gave up 1 base and J gave up 8 bases, with 14 bases separating them. CDR3 protein: CASSQGGHFGEKLFF. The DNA of the CDR3 is TGTGCCAGCAGCCAAGGCGGACATTTCGGGGAAAAACTGTTTTTT.

The J gene is TRBJ1-4, the V gene TRBV12-3 or TRBV12-4, with D maybe TRBD1 (5 bases). Trimming shortened V by 3 bases and J by 11 bases, and 19 bases separated the two germline ends. The CDR3 extends over 15 amino acids. CDR3 loop: CASSFSVGDHRKLFF. Written as DNA, the CDR3 is TGTGCCAGCAGTTTTAGTGTCGGGGACCATCGGAAACTGTTTTTT.

The chain joins TRBV4-1 to TRBJ2-7; D call uncertain. Trimming took 1 base from V and 6 from J, leaving 10 bases between them. The CDR3 consists of 13 residues. Germline loops: CDR1 MGHRA, CDR2 YSYEKL. The CDR3 nucleotides read TGCGCCAGCAGCCAAGTCGGTGAGCGCGAGCAGTACTTC. Protein: CASSQVGEREQYF.

This clonotype was counted at least ten times. The rearrangement links TRBV10-2 to TRBJ2-7, with 8 bases fitting TRBD1. Germline CDR1 WSHSY, CDR2 SAAADI. This CDR3 region has 16 residues. J lost 2 bases, V lost 4 bases, and 10 bases had no gene match. The CDR3 is CASSGIGQGATYEQYF. The DNA of the CDR3 is TGCGCCAGCAGTGGTATCGGCCAGGGGGCAACCTACGAGCAGTACTTC.

Remarks on this clonotype: This may be a read error, as it is one base from a much larger clone. V usage is TRBV27 and J usage is TRBJ2-7, with D unclear. Germline CDR1 and CDR2: MNHEY and SMNVEV (reference sequence). This CDR3 is 14 amino acids long. CDR3 nucleotides: TGTGCCAGCGGCAAAGGCGGTAACTCCGACGAGCAGTACTTC. It specifies CASGKGGNSDEQYF.

The chain recombines TRBV20-1 with TRBJ2-4; D unresolved. Germline-derived CDR1 and CDR2 are DFQATT and SNEGSKA (reference sequence). V gave up 0 bases and J gave up 1 base, with 4 bases separating them. The CDR3 covers 13 residues. For the CDR3, the DNA is TGCAGTGCTAGAGACAGGGCCAAAAACATTCAGTACTTC. Its protein product is CSARDRAKNIQYF.

In its sample, this clonotype was seen a few times. The chain employs TRBV13 and TRBJ2-1; the D gene is possibly TRBD1 (5 bases). Germline assignment: CDR1 PRHDT and CDR2 FYEKMQ (reference sequence). The CDR3 runs to 15 residues. V was trimmed by 1 base and J by 3 bases, leaving 10 bases between them. Here the CDR3 DNA reads TGTGCCAGCAGCTTAGATGGGGCTATCTACAATGAGCAGTTCTTC. This sequence encodes CASSLDGAIYNEQFF.

The V and J genes are TRBV9 and TRBJ2-3; D is possibly TRBD2 (7 bases). The V gene's germline CDR1 is SGDLS and CDR2 YYNGEE. The CDR3 covers 17 residues. The V gene lost 0 bases and the J gene lost 2 bases, with 16 bases spanning the gap. CDR3 in amino acids: CASSVERKGGITDTQYF. CDR3 bases: TGTGCCAGCAGCGTAGAAAGGAAGGGGGGGATCACAGATACGCAGTATTTT. The variable domain in full, completed from reference TRBV9 and TRBJ2-3, reads DSGVTQTPKHLITATGQRVTLRCSPRSGDLSVYWYQQSLDQGLQFLIQYYNGEERAKGNILERFSAQQFPDLHSELNLSSLELGDSALYFCASSVERKGGITDTQYFGPGTRLTVL.

For this clonotype: An end of the junction differs from the germline gene, which may be a read error. The V and J genes are TRBV3-1 and TRBJ2-3, with unresolved D. The length of the CDR3 is 12 residues. CDR1 and CDR2 from the germline V gene are LGHDT and YNNKEL (reference sequence). The CDR3 here is CASSHNADAQYF. CDR3 nucleotide sequence: TGTGCCAGCAGCCATAATGCAGATGCGCAGTATTTT.

A note on this clonotype: Just one base apart from a much larger clone, this may be a read error. The chain links TRBV4-2 to TRBJ2-5; weak D call: TRBD1 (5 bases). This CDR3 is 15 amino acids long. Looked up from germline, CDR1 is LGHNA and CDR2 is YNFKEQ. Trimming cost V 0 bases and J 11 bases, with 19 bases left between them. CDR3 residues: CASSQDQGIYNEQYF. CDR3 coding DNA: TGTGCCAGCAGCCAAGATCAGGGCATATACAATGAGCAGTACTTC.